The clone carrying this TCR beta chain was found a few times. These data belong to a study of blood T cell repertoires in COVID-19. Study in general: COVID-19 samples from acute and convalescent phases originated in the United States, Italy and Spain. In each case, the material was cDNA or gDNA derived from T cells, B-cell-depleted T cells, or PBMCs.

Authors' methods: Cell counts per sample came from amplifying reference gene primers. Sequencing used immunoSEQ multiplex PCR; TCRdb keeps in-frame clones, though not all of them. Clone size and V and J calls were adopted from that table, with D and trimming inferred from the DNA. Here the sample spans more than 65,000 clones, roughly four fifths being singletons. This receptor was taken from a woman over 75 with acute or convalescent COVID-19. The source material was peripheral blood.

The CDR3 sequence: CASRQETYEQYF. The CDR3 bases are TGTGCCAGCCGACAGGAGACCTACGAGCAGTACTTC. The chain is built from TRBV6-6 and TRBJ2-7; TRBD1 is a possible D gene (6 bases). This CDR3 has 12 residues. Germline-derived CDR1 and CDR2 are MNHNY and SVGAGI (reference sequence). V was trimmed by 8 bases and J by 2 bases, leaving 10 bases between them.